These T cell receptor beta chains were read from a single sample in a study of blood T cell repertoires in COVID-19. TCRdb's table, derived via immunoSEQ multiplex PCR, lists solely in-frame clones and lacks some. There are a few hundred thousand clones in the sample; more than 75% occur only once, and roughly 0.94% lies in the top ten. The sequencing input was PBMCs or T cells enriched from blood (not recorded which). All receptors derive from a woman aged 25 to 39 who had recovered from COVID-19. CDR3s include the opening cysteine and the closing phenylalanine or tryptophan. The D gene is left open where the match is weak. A row's size may be missing; if present it is once, few, many or a size class.

V: TRBV7-2
D: .
size: .
CDR3: CASSLGRGSNQPQHF

V: TRBV5-4
D: .
size: .
CDR3: CASSSQGKDYEQYF

V: TRBV18
D: .
size: once
CDR3: CASSPPPGAGANVLTF

V: TRBV6-5
D: TRBD1
size: .
CDR3: CASSSRDRGNSPLHF

V: TRBV5-4
D: TRBD1
size: .
CDR3: CASSSETGAETQYF

V: TRBV7-6
D: TRBD2
size: .
CDR3: CASSFPGLAGGPGELFF

V: TRBV18
D: TRBD1
size: .
CDR3: CASSPQWTGTGAGNTIYF

V: TRBV5-4
D: TRBD2
size: once
CDR3: CASSPTSGETQYF

V: TRBV12-3/TRBV12-4
D: .
size: .
CDR3: CASSFQGNSPLHF

V: TRBV27
D: TRBD2
size: .
CDR3: CASRRGLAGNEQFF

V: TRBV4-3
D: .
size: once
CDR3: CASSQDPAAARYNSPLHF

V: TRBV28
D: .
size: .
CDR3: CASSLWAPTGSYNEQFF

V: TRBV9
D: .
size: .
CDR3: CASSVDELFNYGYTF

V: TRBV24-1
D: TRBD1
size: once
CDR3: CATSEGQGPYEQYF

V: TRBV18
D: .
size: .
CDR3: CASSPTRVATEAFF

V: TRBV3-1/TRBV3-2
D: .
size: .
CDR3: CASSQDLQGFTGELFF

V: TRBV18
D: .
size: .
CDR3: CASSRDTLNTEAFF

V: TRBV27
D: TRBD2
size: .
CDR3: CASSLGPRGGDGQFF

V: TRBV3-1/TRBV3-2
D: .
size: .
CDR3: CASSLGGPRTQYF

V: TRBV18
D: .
size: .
CDR3: CASSPSPDSGNTIYF

V: TRBV11-2
D: .
size: .
CDR3: CASSLKGHPPEAFF

V: TRBV7-8
D: .
size: .
CDR3: CASSAGVSTEAFF